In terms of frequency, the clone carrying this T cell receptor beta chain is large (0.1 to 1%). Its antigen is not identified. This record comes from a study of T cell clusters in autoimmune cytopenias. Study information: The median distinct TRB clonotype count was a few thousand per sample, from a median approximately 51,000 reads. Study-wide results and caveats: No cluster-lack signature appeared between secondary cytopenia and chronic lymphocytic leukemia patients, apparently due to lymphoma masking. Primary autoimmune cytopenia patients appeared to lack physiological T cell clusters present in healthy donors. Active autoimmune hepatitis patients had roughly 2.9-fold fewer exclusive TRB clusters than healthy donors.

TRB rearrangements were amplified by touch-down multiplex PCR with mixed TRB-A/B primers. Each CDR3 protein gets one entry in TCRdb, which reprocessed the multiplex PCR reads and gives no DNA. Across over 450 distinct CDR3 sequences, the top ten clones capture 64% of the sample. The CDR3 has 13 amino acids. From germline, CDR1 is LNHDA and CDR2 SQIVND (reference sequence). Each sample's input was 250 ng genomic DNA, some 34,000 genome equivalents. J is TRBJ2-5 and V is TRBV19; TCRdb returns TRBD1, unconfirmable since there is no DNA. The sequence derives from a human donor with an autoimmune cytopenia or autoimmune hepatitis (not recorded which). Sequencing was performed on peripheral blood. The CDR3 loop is CASSIRQGETQYF. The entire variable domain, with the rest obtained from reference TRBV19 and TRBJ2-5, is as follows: DGGITQSPKYLFRKEGQNVTLSCEQNLNHDAMYWYRQDPGQGLRLIYYSQIVNDFQKGDIAEGYSVSREKKESFPLTVTSAQKNPTAFYLCASSIRQGETQYFGPGTRLLVL.